These 15 T cell receptor beta chains came from one sample sequenced in a study of STAT3 mutations in large granular lymphocyte leukemia. Broader study findings: Every T-LGLL patient had at least one immunodominant TCRbeta clonotype.

Which antigens these TCRs recognize remains unknown. The table came from immunoSEQ multiplex PCR; TCRdb's copy has only in-frame clones and leaves some out. The data hold several thousand clones, with 91% observed a single time. Specimen: peripheral blood mononuclear cells. The receptors shown here come from a man between 50 and 59 years old with T-cell large granular lymphocyte leukemia. Some clones in this sample may be carry-over from other donors' samples.

The gene calls are TRBV25-1 and TRBJ2-5; D is uncertain. This CDR3 comprises 18 residues. V gave up 3 bases and J gave up 0 bases, with 20 bases separating them. CDR1 and CDR2 (germline): MGHDK, SYGVNS. CDR3 sequence (DNA): TGTGCCAGCAGTGACACCGCAGTAGGGCAGCCCCACCAAGAGACCCAGTACTTC. This translates into CASSDTAVGQPHQETQYF.

The V and J genes are TRBV7-9 and TRBJ2-7; no firm D call. The length of the CDR3 is 15 residues. The V end lost 1 base, the J end lost 7 bases, and 17 bases lay between the germline ends. Germline V gives CDR1 SEHNR, CDR2 FQNEAQ (reference sequence). CDR3 DNA sequence: TGTGCCAGCAGCTTAGGGGGTCGGCCTCCCTGGGAGCAGTACTTC. Its translation is CASSLGGRPPWEQYF. Full variable domain (rest looked up from reference TRBV7-9 and TRBJ2-7): DTGVSQNPRHKITKRGQNVTFRCDPISEHNRLYWYRQTLGQGPEFLTYFQNEAQLEKSRLLSDRFSAERPKGSFSTLEIQRTEQGDSAMYLCASSLGGRPPWEQYFGPGTRLTVT.

The sample holds one count of this clone. V gene TRBV7-9 combines with J gene TRBJ2-1; D might be TRBD1 (6 bases). Per germline, CDR1 SEHNR and CDR2 FQNEAQ (reference sequence). This CDR3 contains 13 residues. The V end was cut by 5 bases, the J end by 5 bases, with 10 bases between. The CDR3 DNA reads TGTGCCAGCAGCCGTGGGACAAACAATGAGCAGTTCTTC. Translated: CASSRGTNNEQFF.

CDR3 DNA sequence: TGTGCCAGCAGTTTGTGGGACGAAAAGGACGAGCAGTACTTC. Protein product: CASSLWDEKDEQYF. J is TRBJ2-7 and V is TRBV28; tentatively, D is TRBD1 or TRBD2 (5 bases each). This CDR3 has 14 residues. Trimming took 3 bases from V and 5 from J, leaving 14 bases between them. Germline CDR1 and CDR2: MDHEN and SYDVKM.

The chain uses TRBV5-1 and TRBJ1-2; D is perhaps TRBD1 (6 bases). Per germline, CDR1 SGHRS and CDR2 YFSETQ. V lost 4 bases to trimming and J lost 1 base, with 11 bases between them. The CDR3 extends over 14 amino acids. The CDR3 sequence: CASSPKGGNYGYTF. CDR3 nucleotide sequence: TGCGCCAGCAGCCCTAAGGGGGGTAACTATGGCTACACCTTC.

The chain recombines TRBV5-1 with TRBJ2-7; 9 bases match TRBD1. CDR1 is SGHRS and CDR2 is YFSETQ in the germline V gene. This CDR3 region has 17 residues. J was trimmed by 5 bases and V by 5 bases; bases with no gene match: 17. The CDR3 here is CASSQLRVRDRVNEQYF. DNA for the CDR3: TGCGCCAGCAGTCAACTGAGAGTCCGGGACAGGGTCAACGAGCAGTACTTC. The full variable domain, rest sourced from reference TRBV5-1 and TRBJ2-7, is KAGVTQTPRYLIKTRGQQVTLSCSPISGHRSVSWYQQTPGQGLQFLFEYFSETQRNKGNFPGRFSGRQFSNSRSEMNVSTLELGDSALYLCASSQLRVRDRVNEQYFGPGTRLTVT.

The chain combines TRBV18 with TRBJ1-1; D unresolved. Germline assignment: CDR1 KGHSH and CDR2 LQKENI. There are 15 residues in the CDR3. Trimming cost V 0 bases and J 1 base, with 9 bases left between them. The CDR3 protein is CASSPPTGGNTEAFF. The CDR3 nucleotides read TGTGCCAGCTCACCACCGACGGGAGGGAACACTGAAGCTTTCTTT.

The chain has TRBV15 and TRBJ2-3, with D perhaps TRBD2 (6 bases). The germline gives CDR1 LNHNV, CDR2 YYDKDF (reference sequence). V lost 5 bases and J lost 0, with 12 bases in between. The CDR3 is 15 residues long. CDR3 DNA: TGTGCCACCAGCGGGTCGGGGGTAAGCACAGATACGCAGTATTTT. This codes for CATSGSGVSTDTQYF.

This rearrangement joins TRBV18 to TRBJ1-5; D remains ambiguous. The CDR3 sequence is 16 residues long. Germline V CDR1 and CDR2: KGHSH, LQKENI. V shed 3 bases and J shed 0 bases, with 12 bases lying between them. CDR3 sequence reads: CASSPRAAYSNQPQHF. In DNA form, the CDR3 reads TGTGCCAGCTCACCTCGGGCAGCCTATAGCAATCAGCCCCAGCATTTT.

The sample holds one count of this clone. The chain uses TRBV18 and TRBJ2-1, with 13 positions matching TRBD2. The CDR3 is made up of 22 amino acids. The germline CDR1 and CDR2 sequences are KGHSH and LQKENI. The V gene end was trimmed by 7 bases and the J gene end by 0 bases; junction bases not matched to a gene: 21. The CDR3 sequence: CASYHNGAGTSGNKRSYNEQFF. CDR3 nucleotides: TGTGCCAGCTATCACAACGGGGCCGGGACTAGCGGGAACAAACGCTCCTACAATGAGCAGTTCTTC.

V gene TRBV5-1 combines with J gene TRBJ2-1, with 7 bases matching TRBD1. The CDR3 runs 14 residues. Germline V gene sequence: CDR1 SGHRS, CDR2 YFSETQ. V shed 5 bases, J shed 5 bases, and the junction held 7 bases outside the gene matches. The DNA of the CDR3 is TGCGCCAGCAGTTATCGACAGGGCCACAATGAGCAGTTCTTC. Its protein is CASSYRQGHNEQFF.

This chain uses TRBV7-9 with TRBJ2-5; D remains ambiguous. Germline values: CDR1 SEHNR, CDR2 FQNEAQ (reference sequence). CDR3 length: 15 amino acids. V gave up 1 base and J gave up 0 bases, with 9 bases separating them. This chain's CDR3 is CASSLVPNDQETQYF. The CDR3 DNA reads as TGTGCCAGCAGCTTAGTGCCCAACGACCAAGAGACCCAGTACTTC.

This clone was detected only a few times. The V gene is TRBV2, the J gene TRBJ1-5; TRBD1 matches at 8 bases. V lost 8 bases to trimming and J lost 2 bases; unmatched junction nucleotides: 5. The CDR3 sequence is 14 residues long. Germline V gene sequence: CDR1 SNHLY, CDR2 FYNNEI. This CDR3 is CASSQDRGNQPQHF. CDR3 sequence (DNA): TGTGCCAGCTCCCAGGACAGGGGCAATCAGCCCCAGCATTTT. Filled out from reference TRBV2 and TRBJ1-5, the complete variable domain reads EPEVTQTPSHQVTQMGQEVILRCVPISNHLYFYWYRQILGQKVEFLVSFYNNEISEKSEIFDDQFSVERPDGSNFTLKIRSTKLEDSAMYFCASSQDRGNQPQHFGDGTRLSIL.

The V gene is TRBV7-9, the J gene TRBJ2-6; 12 bases map to TRBD2. This CDR3 region has 18 residues. V dropped 8 bases and J dropped 1; count of bases not matched to a gene: 9. Germline V gives CDR1 SEHNR, CDR2 FQNEAQ (reference sequence). CDR3 bases: TGTGCCAGCCCGGGACTAGCGGGTGGCCCTTCTGGGGCCAACGTCCTGACTTTC. Amino acid sequence: CASPGLAGGPSGANVLTF.

This chain uses TRBV19 with TRBJ2-1; unclear D gene. V lost 4 bases and J 0 bases, leaving 7 bases between the germline ends. The CDR3 covers 14 residues. The germline V gene encodes CDR1 LNHDA and CDR2 SQIVND (reference sequence). The CDR3 is CASSKAASYNEQFF. The DNA for the CDR3 is TGTGCCAGTAGTAAGGCAGCCTCCTACAATGAGCAGTTCTTC.